These T cell receptor beta chains were read from a single sample in a study of cytomegalovirus exposure and HLA in healthy donors. Only in-frame clones appear in the TCRdb table, and some are missing; sequencing was by immunoSEQ multiplex PCR. Of about 340,000 clones in the sample, roughly 90% were seen once. The sequencing input was PBMCs. The source of these receptors is a woman aged 18-35 years in good health and CMV-seronegative. Both conserved end residues are trimmed from each CDR3. A D gene is named only where the DNA matches it firmly.

.	TRBJ1-2	TRBV19	ASRRGDGYT
TRBD1	TRBJ1-1	TRBV13	ASSLGWTGNEAF
.	TRBJ1-1	TRBV7-9	ASSLAQNSQAF
TRBD1	TRBJ1-4	TRBV25-1	ASSPPRGTGANEKLF
TRBD2	TRBJ2-7	TRBV4-2	ASSQLAGGSYEQY
.	TRBJ1-5	TRBV10-1	ASSDGGDSNQPQH
TRBD1	TRBJ1-2	TRBV6-5	ASRTTGQGFDGYT
TRBD1	TRBJ1-2	TRBV5-4	ASSPTGQGAHYGYT
TRBD2	TRBJ2-1	TRBV18	ASSRGTSGKSSYNEQF
.	TRBJ1-1	TRBV28	ASSQGPRGTEAF
TRBD1	TRBJ1-5	TRBV6-1	ASKGQGSGNQPQH
.	TRBJ2-5	TRBV10-3	AISAGQQETQY
.	TRBJ1-1	TRBV19	ASKNSLNTEAF
TRBD1	TRBJ1-5	TRBV11-2	ASSFSGQGGGQPQH
TRBD1	TRBJ1-2	TRBV7-9	ASSFGQGRRQHGYT
.	TRBJ1-1	TRBV12-5	ASGLALSEAF
.	TRBJ2-3	TRBV5-1	ASSLVGGRTDTQY
TRBD2	TRBJ2-1	TRBV4-2	ASSQGLAGGGNEQF
TRBD1	TRBJ1-4	TRBV2	ASSEGTGGLEKLF
.	TRBJ1-2	TRBV2	ASSEEGGGEGYT
TRBD1	TRBJ2-5	TRBV5-4	ASSSPGTGGETQY
TRBD1	TRBJ1-1	TRBV10-1	ASSLTGGGTEAF
TRBD2	TRBJ2-7	TRBV7-2	ASSLGLAGPYEQY
TRBD1	TRBJ1-1	TRBV18	ASSPQGQMNTEAF
TRBD2	TRBJ2-1	TRBV9	ASSVGASGSIDEQF
TRBD2	TRBJ2-3	TRBV6-5	ASSSTSGSTDTQY